These 24 T cell receptor beta chains were all obtained from the same sample, sequenced in a study of T cell repertoires in cytomegalovirus infection. MiXCR, applied by TCRdb to the reads, yields one record per CDR3 protein. Among around 330,000 distinct CDR3 sequences listed, roughly 15% were seen once. Sequenced input: PBMCs. Every receptor here comes from a human donor in good health (CMV status not recorded). Some clones in this sample may be carry-over from other donors' samples.

CDR3 loop: CASSLQRAGYTF. Here the CDR3 DNA reads TGTGCCAGCAGCTTACAGCGGGCTGGCTACACCTTC. The rearrangement uses TRBV7-2 and TRBJ1-2; no clear D gene. The germline V and J ends were trimmed by 2 bases and 7 bases, with 8 bases remaining between them. CDR3 length: 12 residues. Germline CDR1 reads SGHTA; CDR2 reads FQGNSA.

In its sample, this clonotype was seen a few times. The J gene is TRBJ2-2, the V gene TRBV10-3; 7 positions agree with TRBD1. The germline gives CDR1 ENHRY, CDR2 SYGVKD. This CDR3 is built from 14 residues. J gave up 4 bases and V 6 bases, and 5 bases lay outside the gene matches. The DNA for the CDR3 is TGTGCCATCAGGATGACAGGGAGCACCGGGGAGCTGTTTTTT. This encodes CAIRMTGSTGELFF.

The rearrangement joins TRBV6-6 to TRBJ2-3, with TRBD2 matching over 9 bases. Germline loops: CDR1 MNHNY, CDR2 SVGAGI (reference sequence). After removal of 6 bases from V and 6 bases from J, the junction contained 13 bases not matched to a gene. This CDR3 comprises 16 residues. This CDR3 is CASSEKGTSWPDTQYF. In nucleotides, the CDR3 is TGTGCCAGCAGCGAGAAGGGGACTAGCTGGCCGGATACGCAGTATTTT.

This clonotype has more than one count but fewer than ten. This chain links TRBV6-5 with TRBJ2-7; D remains unclear. V gave up 0 bases and J gave up 0 bases, with 12 bases separating them. Looked up from germline, CDR1 is MNHEY and CDR2 is SVGAGI. This CDR3 has 16 residues. CDR3 loop: CASSYSFDMSSYEQYF. In nucleotides, the CDR3 is TGTGCCAGCAGTTACTCTTTCGACATGAGCTCCTACGAGCAGTACTTC.

Many counts were recorded for this clonotype. The V call is TRBV7-3, the J call TRBJ1-1, with 11 nucleotides matching TRBD1. Looked up from germline, CDR1 is SGHTA and CDR2 is FQGTGA. The CDR3 runs to 17 residues. Trimming at V came to 1 base and at J to 5 bases, leaving 9 bases not matched to a gene. The CDR3 nucleotides read TGTGCCAGCAGCTTAAGCGTGGCCGGGACAGGGGGAACTGAAGCTTTCTTT. Its protein product is CASSLSVAGTGGTEAFF.

This clonotype was counted only a few times. The chain carries TRBV6-2 or TRBV6-3 and TRBJ2-7; 8 bases map to TRBD2. J gave up 0 bases and V 0 bases, and 10 bases lay outside the gene matches. Germline V lookup: CDR1 MNHEY, CDR2 SVGEGT. The CDR3 is 18 residues long. In nucleotides, the CDR3 is TGTGCCAGCAGTTACTCACGAGCGGGGGCTTACAGCTCCTACGAGCAGTACTTC. Translation gives CASSYSRAGAYSSYEQYF.

CDR3 nucleotides: TGTGCCAGTAGTCCGGGACAGTCCTGGCAGCCCCAGCATTTT. This sequence encodes CASSPGQSWQPQHF. The chain is built from TRBV19 and TRBJ1-5, with 7 bases fitting TRBD1. The CDR3 has 14 residues. Germline V CDR1 and CDR2: LNHDA, SQIVND (reference sequence). V dropped 5 bases and J dropped 7; count of bases not matched to a gene: 8.

This clonotype appeared a few times. The V call is TRBV5-1, the J call TRBJ2-1; TRBD2 matches at 10 bases. Trimming at V came to 4 bases and at J to 7 bases, leaving 8 bases not matched to a gene. The CDR3 totals 15 residues. Germline CDR1 and CDR2: SGHRS and YFSETQ. The chain's CDR3 is CASSPSGGAGNEQFF. CDR3 nucleotide sequence: TGCGCCAGCAGCCCGAGCGGGGGGGCCGGTAATGAGCAGTTCTTC.

In this sample, this clonotype turned up a few times. The rearrangement joins TRBV7-2 to TRBJ2-3; TRBD2 aligns across 12 bases. This CDR3 comprises 18 residues. CDR1 and CDR2 from the germline V gene are SGHTA and FQGNSA. The V and J ends lost 5 bases and 2 bases, in that order; junction bases with no gene match: 11. The CDR3 nucleotides read TGTGCCAGCAGCCCGAGGCTAGCGGGGGGGGGGGCCACAGATACGCAGTATTTT. It is translated as CASSPRLAGGGATDTQYF.

The V and J genes are TRBV6-5 and TRBJ2-5; the D gene could be TRBD1 or TRBD2 (5 bases each). CDR1 is MNHEY, CDR2 SVGAGI, per germline. This CDR3 is 14 amino acids long. The V end was cut by 4 bases, the J end by 5 bases, with 14 bases between. The CDR3 DNA reads TGTGCCAGCAGTTGGGACCAACTAGGGGAGACCCAGTACTTC. As protein: CASSWDQLGETQYF.

This clonotype was recorded a few times. This rearrangement joins TRBV20-1 to TRBJ2-5; 9 nucleotides agree with TRBD1. The CDR3 is 19 residues long. V shed 1 base and J 5 bases; nucleotides not matched to a gene: 20. Looked up from germline, CDR1 is DFQATT and CDR2 is SNEGSKA (reference sequence). In DNA form, the CDR3 reads TGCAGTGCTAGAGTGGCTCCCGGGACAGGGATTTCGGGCGGCGAGACCCAGTACTTC. This codes for CSARVAPGTGISGGETQYF.

CDR3 sequence: CASSFSWDTEAFF. CDR3 DNA: TGTGCCAGCAGTTTTTCGTGGGACACTGAAGCTTTCTTT. The chain is built from TRBV27 and TRBJ1-1; D gene uncertain. Trimming left V 3 bases short and J 3 bases short, with 8 bases between. CDR1 is MNHEY, CDR2 SMNVEV, per germline (reference sequence). This CDR3 region has 13 residues.

This clonotype appeared many times. The gene calls are TRBV7-2 and TRBJ2-1, with 9 nucleotides matching TRBD2. CDR3 length: 15 residues. CDR1 is SGHTA and CDR2 is FQGNSA in the germline V gene. V trimming: 1 base; J trimming: 7 bases; junction bases outside the gene matches: 5. The CDR3 region has the DNA TGTGCCAGCAGCTTAGTGAGCGGGGGGTCAAATGAGCAGTTCTTC. It specifies CASSLVSGGSNEQFF.

This clonotype was detected many times. The chain joins TRBV27 to TRBJ1-1, with 8 bases matching TRBD1. The CDR3 spans 14 residues. V was clipped by 6 bases and J by 3 bases; unmatched bases: 6. Germline-derived CDR1 and CDR2 are MNHEY and SMNVEV (reference sequence). CDR3 nucleotide sequence: TGTGCCAGCAGCGACAGGGGCCTACACACTGAAGCTTTCTTT. Amino acids: CASSDRGLHTEAFF.

Ten or more counts support this clonotype. The chain combines TRBV6-5 with TRBJ2-1; 8 positions match TRBD2. J gave up 6 bases and V 0 bases, and 7 bases lay outside the gene matches. This CDR3 contains 16 residues. Per germline, CDR1 MNHEY and CDR2 SVGAGI. CDR3 loop: CASSYSGTGGPNEQFF. The CDR3 DNA is TGTGCCAGCAGTTACTCGGGGACGGGGGGGCCCAATGAGCAGTTCTTC.

The chain links TRBV4-2 to TRBJ1-2; a weak D match, TRBD1 (5 bases). The CDR3 has 13 residues. CDR1 and CDR2 from the germline V gene are LGHNA and YNFKEQ. V was clipped by 3 bases and J by 4 bases, with 9 bases between them. The CDR3 bases are TGTGCCAGCAGCCACGAAGGGGTCTATGGCTACACCTTC. The encoded protein is CASSHEGVYGYTF.

This clonotype has a handful of counts. V usage is TRBV7-2 and J usage is TRBJ2-2; no reliable D call. The CDR3 spans 12 residues. The germline CDR1 and CDR2 sequences are SGHTA and FQGNSA. V lost 6 bases and J lost 4, with 6 bases in between. The CDR3 region has the DNA TGTGCCAGCAGTCAAATCACCGGGGAGCTGTTTTTT. Amino acid sequence: CASSQITGELFF.

The chain uses TRBV27 and TRBJ1-5; D call uncertain. V lost 8 bases and J lost 7, with 6 bases in between. The germline V gene encodes CDR1 MNHEY and CDR2 SMNVEV (reference sequence). The CDR3 has 10 amino acids. The CDR3 region is CASGRQPQHF. In DNA form, the CDR3 reads TGTGCCAGCGGCCGGCAGCCCCAGCATTTT.

This clonotype was recorded at least ten times. The V call is TRBV7-6, the J call TRBJ2-7, with D possibly being TRBD2 (5 bases). The CDR3 is 13 residues long. CDR1 and CDR2 (germline): SGHVS, FNYEAQ. V was clipped by 4 bases and J by 3 bases, with 10 bases between them. The CDR3 loop reads CASSSGTGYEQYF. CDR3 bases: TGTGCCAGCAGCTCGGGAACGGGCTACGAGCAGTACTTC.

This clonotype has only a few counts. The chain is built from TRBV5-6 and TRBJ2-4, with TRBD1 matching 7 bases. CDR3 length: 15 residues. Germline assignment: CDR1 SGHDT and CDR2 YYEEEE. After removal of 4 bases from V and 7 bases from J, the junction contained 11 bases not matched to a gene. The CDR3 here is CASSLLARGGNIQYF. The CDR3 DNA reads TGTGCCAGCAGCCTCCTGGCCCGAGGGGGCAACATTCAGTACTTC.

This clonotype appeared many times. The chain is built from TRBV7-2 and TRBJ2-7; D may be TRBD2 (7 bases). V was cut by 0 bases and J by 9 bases, with 18 bases left in between. The CDR3 is 15 amino acids. Germline loops: CDR1 SGHTA, CDR2 FQGNSA. As DNA, the CDR3 is TGTGCCAGCAGCTTAGCGCGGGGGCCGCAGTCGTGGCAGTACTTC. Its protein is CASSLARGPQSWQYF.

This chain uses TRBV15 with TRBJ1-2, with unresolved D. The CDR3 sequence is 13 residues long. Trimming removed 2 bases at V and 5 bases at J, with 9 bases between. In germline, CDR1 is LNHNV, CDR2 YYDKDF (reference sequence). The CDR3 coding sequence is TGTGCCACCAGCAGACAGATGGATTATGGCTACACCTTC. It yields the protein CATSRQMDYGYTF.

This clonotype appeared many times. The CDR3 protein is CASSPGPNQPQHF. Written as DNA, the CDR3 is TGTGCCAGCAGCCCGGGCCCCAATCAGCCCCAGCATTTT. The genes are TRBV11-2 and TRBJ1-5, with D unresolved. The CDR3 sequence is 13 residues long. V was trimmed by 5 bases and J by 3 bases, leaving 8 bases between them. Germline CDR1 and CDR2: SGHAT and FQNNGV.

This clonotype has ten or more counts. This sequence joins TRBV18 and TRBJ1-1; D gene uncertain. Per germline, CDR1 KGHSH and CDR2 LQKENI. The CDR3 spans 16 residues. V was pared by 3 bases and J by 5 bases, with 19 bases between. The CDR3 region is CASSPIMDGRGTEAFF. The DNA for the CDR3 is TGTGCCAGCTCACCCATCATGGACGGCCGGGGTACTGAAGCTTTCTTT.